These 11 T cell receptor beta chains came from one sample sequenced in a study of T cell repertoires in cytomegalovirus infection. TCRdb re-analysed the reads in MiXCR, keeping a single row per CDR3 protein. The repertoire consists of about half a million distinct CDR3 sequences, with about 33% occurring once and the leading ten covering roughly 15%. Their antigen targets remain unknown. Source: cultured PBMCs, taken from culture after CMV antigen stimulation. The receptor set was obtained from a human donor in good health (CMV status not recorded). Some clones in this sample may be carry-over from other donors' samples.

This clonotype was observed a handful of times. This sequence joins TRBV6-8 and TRBJ1-5, with 8 bases matching TRBD1. Germline-derived CDR1 and CDR2 are MNHGY and SAAAGT. The CDR3 length is 15 residues. The V segment lost 5 bases and the J segment 2 bases; nucleotides outside the gene matches: 5. CDR3 bases: TGTGCCAGCAGTCAACAGGGGGTAGGCAATCAGCCCCAGCATTTT. It is translated as CASSQQGVGNQPQHF.

This clonotype was detected only once. The chain is built from TRBV15 and TRBJ1-2; D is uncertain. There are 16 residues in the CDR3. Trimming removed 2 bases at V and 8 bases at J, with 21 bases between. Germline V CDR1 and CDR2: LNHNV, YYDKDF (reference sequence). The CDR3 protein is CATSRPGGFLSGGYTF. The DNA of the CDR3 is TGTGCCACCAGCAGACCGGGAGGGTTTCTCTCGGGCGGCTACACCTTC.

The chain has TRBV7-2 and TRBJ2-7; D perhaps matches TRBD1 (5 bases). The CDR3 is made up of 16 amino acids. V dropped 4 bases and J dropped 0 bases, with 16 bases sitting between them. Germline CDR1 SGHTA, CDR2 FQGNSA. CDR3 nucleotide sequence: TGTGCCAGCAGCTATCGACAGACCCAGAGCTCCTACGAGCAGTACTTC. Its translation is CASSYRQTQSSYEQYF.

This clonotype showed up many times. The V call is TRBV7-2, the J call TRBJ1-1; D not resolved. Trimming took off 3 bases at V and 5 bases at J, with 7 bases between the two ends. Germline V gene data show CDR1 as SGHTA and CDR2 as FQGNSA. The CDR3 runs 12 residues. This CDR3 reads CASSFLGTEAFF. The CDR3 DNA follows: TGTGCCAGCAGCTTTTTGGGGACTGAAGCTTTCTTT.

This clonotype has a count of ten or more. The chain employs TRBV7-2 and TRBJ2-1; 12 bases match TRBD2. Trimming at V came to 5 bases and at J to 6 bases, leaving 5 bases not matched to a gene. Germline CDR1 and CDR2: SGHTA and FQGNSA. The CDR3 extends over 15 amino acids. The CDR3 bases are TGTGCCAGCAGCGAGGGACTAGCGGGTCTCAATGAGCAGTTCTTC. Its translation: CASSEGLAGLNEQFF.

The chain recombines TRBV12-3 or TRBV12-4 with TRBJ2-1, with D unresolved. There are 12 residues in the CDR3. Trimming cost V 4 bases and J 10 bases, with 11 bases left between them. The CDR3 region has the DNA TGTGCCAGCAGTTACGGATTCGGGGAGCAGTTCTTC. Encoded protein: CASSYGFGEQFF.

A few counts support this clonotype. The chain uses TRBV7-6 and TRBJ2-7; 8 nucleotides align to TRBD2. Germline trimming cut 5 bases from V and 2 bases from J; bases unmatched to any gene: 17. The CDR3 sequence is 18 residues long. The germline V gene encodes CDR1 SGHVS and CDR2 FNYEAQ. Here the CDR3 DNA reads TGTGCCAGCAGCCGCTCCTCCTTTTCTAGCGGGCTTCCCTACGAGCAGTACTTC. It translates to CASSRSSFSSGLPYEQYF.

This clonotype occurred a few times. The rearrangement uses TRBV7-8 and TRBJ2-1, with unresolved D. This CDR3 region has 15 residues. CDR1 SGHVS and CDR2 FQNEAQ come from the germline V gene. V gave up 0 bases and J gave up 3 bases, with 9 bases separating them. DNA for the CDR3: TGTGCCAGCAGCTTAGCGCCGACCCGCTACAATGAGCAGTTCTTC. Translated, it gives CASSLAPTRYNEQFF.

This clonotype was seen a few times. V is TRBV20-1 and J is TRBJ2-3; 11 nucleotides agree with TRBD2. This CDR3 spans 14 amino acids. V gave up 5 bases and J gave up 2 bases; unmatched junction bases: 3. The germline V gene encodes CDR1 DFQATT and CDR2 SNEGSKA (reference sequence). The CDR3 loop reads CSASGLAATDTQYF. DNA of the CDR3: TGCAGTGCTTCGGGACTAGCGGCCACAGATACGCAGTATTTT.

The sample holds a few counts of this clonotype. The rearrangement links TRBV6-5 to TRBJ2-1; D unclear. Per the germline V gene, CDR1 is MNHEY and CDR2 is SVGAGI. The CDR3 extends over 14 amino acids. Trimming left V 5 bases short and J 4 bases short, with 12 bases between. DNA for the CDR3: TGTGCCAGCAGTCCGAGCAAGGGTTACAATGAGCAGTTCTTC. Translating gives CASSPSKGYNEQFF.

This clonotype has a handful of counts. V usage is TRBV12-3 or TRBV12-4 and J usage is TRBJ1-4, with D maybe TRBD1 (6 bases). The length of the CDR3 is 13 residues. V was cut by 5 bases and J by 8 bases, with 12 bases left in between. For the CDR3, the DNA is TGTGCCAGCAGTCCTGATACAGGGGAAAAACTGTTTTTT. It is translated as CASSPDTGEKLFF.